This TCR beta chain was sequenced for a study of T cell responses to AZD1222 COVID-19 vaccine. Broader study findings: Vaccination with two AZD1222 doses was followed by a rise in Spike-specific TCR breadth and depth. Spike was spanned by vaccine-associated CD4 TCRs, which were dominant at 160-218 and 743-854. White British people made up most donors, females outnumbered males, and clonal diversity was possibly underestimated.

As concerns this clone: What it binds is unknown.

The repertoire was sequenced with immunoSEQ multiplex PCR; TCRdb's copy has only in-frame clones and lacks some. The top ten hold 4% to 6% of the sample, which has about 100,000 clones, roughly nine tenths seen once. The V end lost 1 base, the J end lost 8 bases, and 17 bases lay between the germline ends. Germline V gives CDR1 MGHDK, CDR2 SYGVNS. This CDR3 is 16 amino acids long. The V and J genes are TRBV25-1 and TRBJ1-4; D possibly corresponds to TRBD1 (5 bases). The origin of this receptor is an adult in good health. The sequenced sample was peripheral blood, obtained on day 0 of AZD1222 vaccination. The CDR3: CASSESAGTRGEKLFF. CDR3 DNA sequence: TGTGCCAGCAGTGAATCAGCGGGGACCCGGGGGGAAAAACTGTTTTTT.